The 30 T cell receptor beta chains below were found in one sample sequenced in a study of CD8 T cells in ankylosing spondylitis. MiXCR, run by TCRdb on the 5' RACE reads, gives a single entry per CDR3 protein. The sample contains some 240,000 distinct CDR3 sequences, roughly a quarter of which appear only once. The source material was blood, either unsorted or a sorted T cell fraction (not recorded which). These receptor sequences come from a male donor with ankylosing spondylitis or in good health (not recorded which).

The V gene is TRBV20-1, the J gene TRBJ2-6, with D possibly being TRBD1 (5 bases). V was cut by 3 bases and J by 4 bases, with 7 bases left in between. The CDR3 contains 13 residues. Germline V gene sequence: CDR1 DFQATT, CDR2 SNEGSKA (reference sequence). The CDR3 is CSARRQGANVLTF. The CDR3 nucleotides read TGCAGTGCTAGGCGACAGGGGGCCAACGTCCTGACTTTC.

The sample holds many counts of this clonotype. The chain has TRBV5-6 and TRBJ2-1; 12 bases map to TRBD1. Germline CDR1 and CDR2: SGHDT and YYEEEE. The V and J ends lost 3 bases and 7 bases, in that order; junction bases with no gene match: 8. This CDR3 region has 16 residues. The CDR3 DNA reads TGTGCCAGCAGCTCTTTGGGACAGGGGGCTGAGAATGAGCAGTTCTTC. As protein: CASSSLGQGAENEQFF.

This clonotype occurred a few times. The chain links TRBV12-3 or TRBV12-4 to TRBJ1-4; D remains ambiguous. Trimming took off 3 bases at V and 4 bases at J, with 9 bases between the two ends. This CDR3 comprises 14 residues. The CDR3 nucleotides are TGTGCCAGCAGTTTGAGGAGGGATAATGAAAAACTGTTTTTT. Translation gives CASSLRRDNEKLFF.

The V gene is TRBV20-1, the J gene TRBJ2-3; D not certain. V was shortened by 6 bases and J by 1 base, with 14 bases between the two germline ends. The CDR3 loop spans 14 amino acids. CDR1 DFQATT and CDR2 SNEGSKA come from the germline V gene (reference sequence). CDR3 region: CSALRVVGTDTQYF. The CDR3 region has the DNA TGCAGTGCACTAAGGGTGGTTGGCACAGATACGCAGTATTTT.

This clonotype showed up just a few times. The chain carries TRBV12-3 or TRBV12-4 and TRBJ1-2; possible D gene TRBD1, 5 bases. CDR3 length: 14 amino acids. The V end was cut by 6 bases, the J end by 4 bases, with 15 bases between. The CDR3 sequence: CASSFREGTYGYTF. The CDR3 DNA follows: TGTGCCAGCAGCTTCCGGGAAGGGACCTATGGCTACACCTTC.

This clonotype was seen ten or more times. The V and J genes are TRBV20-1 and TRBJ1-5; no definite D call. This CDR3 region has 13 residues. In germline, CDR1 is DFQATT, CDR2 SNEGSKA (reference sequence). Trimming cost V 1 base and J 7 bases, with 11 bases left between them. In DNA form, the CDR3 reads TGCAGTGCTAGAGGTGGGGTTTTGCAGCCCCAGCATTTT. Its protein product is CSARGGVLQPQHF.

This clonotype has only a few counts. This sequence joins TRBV3-1 and TRBJ2-7; perhaps TRBD2 as D (6 bases). The germline V gene encodes CDR1 LGHDT and CDR2 YNNKEL (reference sequence). V was clipped by 0 bases and J by 3 bases, with 9 bases between them. The CDR3 is 14 residues long. In DNA, the CDR3 is TGTGCCAGCAGCCAAGAAGGCGGGATCTACGAGCAGTACTTC. Translation: CASSQEGGIYEQYF.

To note about this clonotype: Its ends do not fully match the called genes, so a read error is possible. The chain carries TRBV7-3 and TRBJ2-3; no reliable D call. Germline V gives CDR1 SGHTA, CDR2 FQGTGA. There are 8 residues in the CDR3. The CDR3 nucleotides read TGTGCCAGCAGCTTGTATCATTTT. Its protein product is CASSLYHF.

This clonotype occurred a few times. This chain connects TRBV28 to TRBJ2-2; 8 nucleotides match TRBD2. This CDR3 is 15 amino acids long. CDR1 and CDR2 (germline): MDHEN, SYDVKM. V shed 7 bases and J 3 bases; nucleotides not matched to a gene: 7. The CDR3 DNA is TGTGCCAGCACTCCCGGGGGGGAACACACCGGGGAGCTGTTTTTT. This sequence encodes CASTPGGEHTGELFF.

The J gene is TRBJ2-3, the V gene TRBV6-5; D is possibly TRBD1 or TRBD2 (5 bases each). V was pared by 2 bases and J by 2 bases, with 14 bases between. The CDR3 loop spans 16 amino acids. Per germline, CDR1 MNHEY and CDR2 SVGAGI. The DNA of the CDR3 is TGTGCCAGCAGTTACCCCCCGGGACGGAACACAGATACGCAGTATTTT. It specifies CASSYPPGRNTDTQYF.

This clonotype was seen more than once but under ten times. This chain joins TRBV20-1 and TRBJ1-1; a weak D match, TRBD1 (5 bases). Germline CDR1 and CDR2: DFQATT and SNEGSKA (reference sequence). This CDR3 region has 13 residues. Trimming left V 6 bases short and J 4 bases short, with 15 bases between. The CDR3 coding sequence is TGCAGTGCAAGGAGGGGCGGGGTCACTGAAGCTTTCTTT. This encodes CSARRGGVTEAFF.

The V call is TRBV27, the J call TRBJ2-1, with 8 nucleotides matching TRBD2. V dropped 6 bases and J dropped 4; count of bases not matched to a gene: 8. Germline V CDR1 and CDR2: MNHEY, SMNVEV (reference sequence). This CDR3 is 15 amino acids long. The CDR3 bases are TGTGCCAGCAGCAGGCCCGGGACTAGATACAATGAGCAGTTCTTC. Translating it yields CASSRPGTRYNEQFF.

This clonotype appeared a single time. The genes are TRBV2 and TRBJ2-1, with 8 bases fitting TRBD2. The germline gives CDR1 SNHLY, CDR2 FYNNEI. The CDR3 has 15 amino acids. The V and J ends lost 6 bases and 6 bases, in that order; junction bases with no gene match: 10. Written as DNA, the CDR3 is TGTGCCAGCAGCTTCGATACTAGCGGAACCAATGAGCAGTTCTTC. Translation: CASSFDTSGTNEQFF. The full variable domain, completed using reference TRBV2 and TRBJ2-1, is EPEVTQTPSHQVTQMGQEVILRCVPISNHLYFYWYRQILGQKVEFLVSFYNNEISEKSEIFDDQFSVERPDGSNFTLKIRSTKLEDSAMYFCASSFDTSGTNEQFFGPGTRLTVL.

This clonotype came up a few times. The rearrangement joins TRBV6-1 to TRBJ2-3; 7 nucleotides align to TRBD2. Germline CDR1 and CDR2: MNHNS and SASEGT. This CDR3 region has 18 residues. J gave up 0 bases and V 5 bases, and 14 bases lay outside the gene matches. DNA of the CDR3: TGTGCCAGCAGTCCTCTCTCTAGCGGAGGCTTCAGCACAGATACGCAGTATTTT. This gives the protein CASSPLSSGGFSTDTQYF.

This clonotype has ten or more counts. This sequence joins TRBV12-3 or TRBV12-4 and TRBJ2-2, with D unclear. The germline V and J ends were trimmed by 7 bases and 7 bases, with 13 bases remaining between them. This CDR3 is 13 amino acids long. The CDR3 loop is CASNPNPGGELFF. DNA for the CDR3: TGTGCCAGCAACCCAAATCCCGGCGGGGAGCTGTTTTTT.

The J gene is TRBJ2-3, the V gene TRBV5-4, with 7 bases identical to TRBD2. Trimming took 6 bases from V and 3 from J; bases not matched to a gene: 4. Germline CDR1 is SGHNT and CDR2 is YYREEE (reference sequence). The CDR3 loop spans 13 amino acids. The CDR3 region has the DNA TGTGCCAGCAATCGAGCGGGGACAGATACGCAGTATTTT. This translates into CASNRAGTDTQYF.

This clonotype was detected many times. The chain combines TRBV7-9 with TRBJ2-1; D call uncertain. Trimming removed 2 bases from V and 0 bases from J, with 14 bases in between. CDR3 length: 17 residues. The germline V gene has CDR1 SEHNR and CDR2 FQNEAQ (reference sequence). CDR3 residues: CASSLFNGLGSYNEQFF. The CDR3 DNA reads TGTGCCAGCAGCTTATTTAATGGGTTAGGCTCCTACAATGAGCAGTTCTTC.

In this sample, this clonotype turned up many times. The rearrangement links TRBV2 to TRBJ2-1; tentative D call: TRBD1 (5 bases). V dropped 7 bases and J dropped 9 bases, with 22 bases sitting between them. Germline loops: CDR1 SNHLY, CDR2 FYNNEI. This CDR3 has 15 amino acids. The CDR3 DNA sequence: TGTGCCAGCACTGGGGTTCAGGGTCTTATCCCTGAGCAGTTCTTC. Residues: CASTGVQGLIPEQFF.

As DNA, the CDR3 is TGTGCCATCAGCCCAGCGGGGGGGCACAATGAGCAGTTCTTC. This encodes CAISPAGGHNEQFF. The V and J genes are TRBV10-3 and TRBJ2-1; TRBD2 matches at 10 bases. The J segment lost 5 bases and the V segment lost 6 bases, leaving 4 bases of the junction unmatched. Looked up from germline, CDR1 is ENHRY and CDR2 is SYGVKD. CDR3 length: 14 amino acids.

This clonotype was recorded many times. The chain has TRBV10-3 and TRBJ2-3; D is undetermined. The length of the CDR3 is 15 residues. Germline lookup yields CDR1 ENHRY and CDR2 SYGVKD. Trimming removed 7 bases from V and 2 bases from J, with 16 bases in between. CDR3 region: CAITNNQDNTDTQYF. The CDR3 DNA reads as TGTGCCATCACTAACAACCAGGATAACACAGATACGCAGTATTTT.

This clonotype showed up just a few times. The chain links TRBV6-6 to TRBJ1-4; D possibly corresponds to TRBD1 (6 bases). V was pared by 6 bases and J by 4 bases, with 9 bases between. The CDR3 has 13 amino acids. From germline, CDR1 is MNHNY and CDR2 SVGAGI (reference sequence). In DNA, the CDR3 is TGTGCCAGCAGCGGACAGAATAATGAAAAACTGTTTTTT. Translation: CASSGQNNEKLFF.

At least ten counts were recorded for this clonotype. This rearrangement joins TRBV20-1 to TRBJ1-5; 11 bases match TRBD1. The J segment lost 3 bases and the V segment lost 6 bases, leaving 4 bases of the junction unmatched. Germline V lookup: CDR1 DFQATT, CDR2 SNEGSKA (reference sequence). This CDR3 contains 14 residues. CDR3 sequence reads: CSARTGGANQPQHF. CDR3 in DNA: TGCAGTGCACGGACAGGGGGCGCCAATCAGCCCCAGCATTTT.

This chain connects TRBV12-3 or TRBV12-4 to TRBJ1-5; D is undetermined. The V end was cut by 3 bases, the J end by 2 bases, with 8 bases between. The length of the CDR3 is 14 residues. The CDR3 protein is CASSFWGGNQPQHF. CDR3 bases: TGTGCCAGCAGTTTTTGGGGAGGCAATCAGCCCCAGCATTTT.

This sequence joins TRBV4-1 and TRBJ2-2; D gene unclear. V was trimmed by 5 bases and J by 4 bases, leaving 5 bases between them. CDR1 and CDR2 from the germline V gene are MGHRA and YSYEKL. The CDR3 loop spans 12 amino acids. The CDR3 DNA reads TGCGCCAGCAGCGGAGTCACCGGGGAGCTGTTTTTT. It is translated as CASSGVTGELFF.

In this sample, this clonotype turned up many times. The rearrangement uses TRBV20-1 and TRBJ1-4; tentative D call: TRBD1 (5 bases). Trimming removed 5 bases from V and 3 bases from J, with 10 bases in between. Germline V lookup: CDR1 DFQATT, CDR2 SNEGSKA (reference sequence). This CDR3 spans 13 amino acids. The CDR3 bases are TGCAGTGCTCCAGGGAGGGCTAATGAAAAACTGTTTTTT. Translation: CSAPGRANEKLFF.

This clonotype was detected ten times or more. The CDR3 loop is CASRPGTGGDEQYF. The DNA for the CDR3 is TGCGCCAGCAGACCAGGGACAGGGGGCGACGAGCAGTACTTC. The V gene is TRBV5-1, the J gene TRBJ2-7, with TRBD1 identical over 12 bases. The J segment lost 5 bases and the V segment lost 5 bases, leaving 5 bases of the junction unmatched. The CDR3 spans 14 residues. Germline CDR1 is SGHRS and CDR2 is YFSETQ.

Ten or more counts support this clonotype. The chain employs TRBV12-3 or TRBV12-4 and TRBJ2-2, with D unclear. Trimming removed 4 bases from V and 2 bases from J, with 2 bases in between. CDR3 size: 12 residues. The CDR3 DNA reads TGTGCCAGCAGTTCAAACACCGGGGAGCTGTTTTTT. It is translated as CASSSNTGELFF.

The CDR3 sequence is CASSPGNVPYQPQHF. CDR3 DNA: TGTGCCAGCAGCCCCGGCAACGTACCCTATCAGCCCCAGCATTTT. The gene calls are TRBV12-3 or TRBV12-4 and TRBJ1-5; D is unresolved. The CDR3 has 15 amino acids. Trimming took 6 bases from V and 5 from J, leaving 17 bases between them.

The CDR3 protein is CASSERRTGNTIYF. CDR3 DNA: TGTGCCAGCAGTGAACGAAGGACTGGAAACACCATATATTTT. The chain has TRBV2 and TRBJ1-3; no definite D call. This CDR3 has 14 residues. The germline V and J ends were trimmed by 2 bases and 2 bases, with 7 bases remaining between them. Germline CDR1 reads SNHLY; CDR2 reads FYNNEI. Drawing the rest from reference TRBV2 and TRBJ1-3, the complete variable domain is EPEVTQTPSHQVTQMGQEVILRCVPISNHLYFYWYRQILGQKVEFLVSFYNNEISEKSEIFDDQFSVERPDGSNFTLKIRSTKLEDSAMYFCASSERRTGNTIYFGEGSWLTVV.

This clonotype appeared a few times. The rearrangement joins TRBV6-5 to TRBJ1-1, with D possibly being TRBD1 (6 bases). This CDR3 has 13 residues. CDR1 is MNHEY, CDR2 SVGAGI, per germline. Trimming cost V 3 bases and J 3 bases, with 8 bases left between them. The CDR3 spells CASSYYRDTEAFF. CDR3 in DNA: TGTGCCAGCAGTTATTACAGGGACACTGAAGCTTTCTTT.